This T cell receptor (beta chain) appears in the sequencing data of a study of CD8 T cells in ankylosing spondylitis. Study results and limitations: Significantly higher representation of disease-linked clones was reported for matched ankylosing spondylitis synovial fluid.

Many counts were recorded for this clonotype. Its antigen remains unknown. The ends were cut back, 0 bases at V and 0 bases at J, with 9 bases in the middle. CDR3 length: 16 residues. Germline V gene sequence: CDR1 MGHRA, CDR2 YSYEKL. One entry per CDR3 protein results from TCRdb running MiXCR on the 5' RACE reads. In the table there are 250,000 or so distinct CDR3 sequences, roughly a tenth of which are singletons. This TCR was sampled from a male donor with ankylosing spondylitis or in good health (not recorded which). V gene TRBV4-1 combines with J gene TRBJ2-1; D is ambiguous. Input material: blood, either unsorted or a sorted T cell fraction (not recorded which). The CDR3 region is CASSQEEILSYNEQFF. CDR3 sequence (DNA): TGCGCCAGCAGCCAAGAAGAGATCCTCTCCTACAATGAGCAGTTCTTC.